This T cell receptor (beta chain) derives from a study of CD8 T cells in Susac syndrome. From blood CD8+ and CD4+ T cells, TCR beta sequences were generated. The multiple sclerosis controls, all treatment-naive patients, had relapsing-remitting disease that was stable or active. Negative isolation yielded the CD8+ and CD4+ T cells, while FACS enriched the TEMRA cells. CDR3 length: 15 amino acids. Germline CDR1 is SGHAT and CDR2 is FQNNGV. Random hexamers were used to reverse transcribe roughly 0.5 to 1 ug of RNA. An immunoSEQ multiplex PCR amplified TCR beta CDR3 over 54 Vbeta and 13 Jbeta. In TCRdb, the immunoSEQ multiplex PCR reads were re-called with MiXCR into one record per CDR3 protein. The table shows 130,000 or so distinct CDR3 sequences, with 75% to 90% occurring only once. In regard to this clonotype: One junction end does not reproduce the germline sequence, and a read error may be involved.

This clonotype was obtained from a human donor with multiple sclerosis. What was sequenced was CD8+ T cells from PBMCs. V gene TRBV11-2 combines with J gene TRBJ2-1; a weak D match, TRBD1 (5 bases). CDR3 region: CASSLKGNSYNEQFF. CDR3 coding DNA: TGTGCCAGTAGCTTAAAGGGGAACTCCTACAATGAGCAGTTCTTC.